Here is one T cell receptor beta chain with its context. What it binds is not known. The germline gives CDR1 SGHKS, CDR2 YYEKEE (reference sequence). The CDR3 totals 16 residues. On the day of bone marrow donation, the related graft donor provided peripheral blood. This sample was taken from a study of T cells after posttransplantation cyclophosphamide. Method: immunoSEQ multiplex PCR; TCRdb's copy keeps in-frame clones and lacks some. The sample contains around 14,000 clones, over 60% of which appear only once. Study results and caveats: Later blood repertoires were often dominated by clones from the donor CD8+ memory compartment. Recipient CMV seropositivity and CMV reactivation strongly tracked TRB clonality. Skin or GI-infiltrating T cells shared few TRB sequences with blood.

The source of this sequence is a man aged 50 to 60. The chain is built from TRBV5-5 and TRBJ2-5; 9 positions match TRBD1. The end of the DNA aligns better with TRBJ2-7, so the J call may be wrong. The specimen was memory CD4+ T cells sorted from PBMCs. The CDR3 sequence: CASSLNRGQTIDEQYF. As DNA, the CDR3 is TGTGCCAGCAGCTTGAACAGGGGGCAAACGATCGACGAGCAGTACTTC.